This note documents a single T cell receptor beta chain sequence. This record belongs to a study of blood T cell repertoires in COVID-19. The repertoire was sequenced with immunoSEQ multiplex PCR; TCRdb's copy has only in-frame clones and lacks some. This sample has just over 40,000 clones, with 70% to 85% found just once. The V end was cut by 1 base, the J end by 3 bases, with 7 bases between. The CDR3 loop spans 14 amino acids. The germline V gene encodes CDR1 LNHDA and CDR2 SQIVND (reference sequence). The sequencing sample was made of peripheral blood. The TCR sequence derives from a woman aged 55-69 years with acute or convalescent COVID-19. The chain is built from TRBV19 and TRBJ1-5, with a weak D call TRBD1 (5 bases). The CDR3 reads CASSIGRDNQPQHF. CDR3 sequence (DNA): TGTGCCAGTAGTATAGGCAGGGACAATCAGCCCCAGCATTTT. The full variable domain, with the rest looked up from reference TRBV19 and TRBJ1-5, is DGGITQSPKYLFRKEGQNVTLSCEQNLNHDAMYWYRQDPGQGLRLIYYSQIVNDFQKGDIAEGYSVSREKKESFPLTVTSAQKNPTAFYLCASSIGRDNQPQHFGDGTRLSIL.